The table lists the clone carrying this T cell receptor (beta chain) with a few counts. Its specificity is not known. The data were obtained in a study of beta chain features in type 1 diabetes. Only one heparinised blood draw was taken per donor, and its volume averaged about 120 mL. The authors sorted CD4+ naive, central memory, regulatory and stem cell-like memory cells via CD45RO/CCR7/CD25/CD127/CD95/CD27. The whole isolated RNA underwent reverse transcription, so sequencing captured expressed TCRB transcripts. Assay used: immunoSEQ multiplex PCR; TCRdb lists only in-frame clones, some missing. The table lists roughly 730,000 clones, over 10% of them singletons. Germline V gene sequence: CDR1 SNHLY, CDR2 FYNNEI. There are 13 residues in the CDR3. Trimming shortened V by 6 bases and J by 2 bases, and 9 bases separated the two germline ends. Study-level findings and limits: No resolution was reached here on whether HLA type influences TCRB rearrangement. Sampled from patients, naive, central memory and Treg TCRB repertoires appeared more similar than those sampled from healthy donors. Shortening of TCRB CDR3s, moderate but significant, appeared in all four CD4+ subsets of Type 1 diabetes patients.

The chain combines TRBV2 with TRBJ2-3; no firm D call. This TCR derives from a man aged 18 to 35 with type 1 diabetes. Sequencing was carried out using naive CD4+ T cells from blood. The CDR3 loop is CASRLLPTDTQYF. Here the CDR3 DNA reads TGTGCCAGCAGACTTCTTCCCACAGATACGCAGTATTTT. Full variable domain (missing parts from reference TRBV2 and TRBJ2-3): EPEVTQTPSHQVTQMGQEVILRCVPISNHLYFYWYRQILGQKVEFLVSFYNNEISEKSEIFDDQFSVERPDGSNFTLKIRSTKLEDSAMYFCASRLLPTDTQYFGPGTRLTVL.